The rows below give T cell receptor beta chains drawn from one sample of a study of T cell clonotyping in hematopoietic cell transplantation. The data were produced by immunoSEQ multiplex PCR, yet TCRdb's version contains in-frame clones alone and is incomplete. Of tens of thousands of clones in the sample, roughly 96% were seen once. Sequences were obtained from peripheral blood mononuclear cells. The receptors come from a man aged 30 to 39 in good health. Some clones in this sample may be carry-over from other donors' samples. Each CDR3 is given with its conserved first and last residue. D genes are given only for firm matches. Clone size, where shown, is once, few, many, or a class for clones that have expanded.

clone_size	d_call	v_call	j_call	cdr3_aa	cdr3_nt
NA	NA	TRBV4-1	TRBJ1-2	CASSLDGSNGYTF	TGCGCCAGCAGTCTTGACGGATCTAACGGCTACACCTTC
NA	TRBD1	TRBV6-5	TRBJ1-1	CASSSPGQGRNTEAFF	TGTGCCAGCAGTTCCCCGGGACAGGGTAGGAACACTGAAGCTTTCTTT
NA	TRBD1	TRBV5-5	TRBJ1-4	CASSLGQGREKLFF	TGTGCCAGCAGCCTGGGACAGGGCCGGGAAAAACTGTTTTTT
once	NA	TRBV5-1	TRBJ1-1	CASSLTGRGTEAFF	TGCGCCAGCAGCTTGACGGGACGTGGGACTGAAGCTTTCTTT
NA	TRBD2	TRBV13	TRBJ2-1	CASNPRTSGDNEQFF	TGTGCCAGCAACCCTCGGACTAGCGGGGACAATGAGCAGTTCTTC
NA	NA	TRBV29-1	TRBJ1-3	CSAVTARGNTIYF	TGCAGCGCCGTCACAGCGCGCGGAAACACCATATATTTT
NA	NA	TRBV20-1	TRBJ2-5	CSASWQETQYF	TGCAGTGCTTCATGGCAAGAGACCCAGTACTTC
NA	NA	TRBV5-6	TRBJ1-1	CASSLGWVATEAFF	TGTGCCAGCAGCTTAGGGTGGGTGGCCACTGAAGCTTTCTTT
NA	TRBD2	TRBV11-1	TRBJ2-2	CASSFPAGAGLGELFF	TGTGCCAGCAGCTTTCCGGCGGGAGCGGGTTTAGGGGAGCTGTTTTTT
NA	NA	TRBV6-1	TRBJ1-4	CASSDPGGNHNEKLFF	TGTGCCAGCAGTGACCCCGGAGGGAACCATAATGAAAAACTGTTTTTT
NA	NA	TRBV6-4	TRBJ2-1	CASSDSGADYNEQFF	TGTGCCAGCAGTGACTCGGGGGCGGACTACAATGAGCAGTTCTTC
NA	NA	TRBV2	TRBJ1-2	CASSVAREYGYTF	TGTGCCAGCAGTGTAGCCAGGGAGTATGGCTACACCTTC
once	TRBD1	TRBV9	TRBJ1-1	CASSVGPGTGDTEAFF	TGTGCCAGCAGCGTAGGTCCAGGGACAGGGGACACTGAAGCTTTCTTT
NA	NA	TRBV7-9	TRBJ1-1	CASSPGGGSNTEAFF	TGTGCCAGCAGCCCCGGGGGGGGTTCCAACACTGAAGCTTTCTTT
NA	TRBD1	TRBV5-1	TRBJ2-7	CASGQGNTYEQYF	TGCGCCAGCGGACAGGGTAATACCTACGAGCAGTACTTC
NA	NA	TRBV2	TRBJ2-4	CASNSRDGTKNIQYF	TGTGCCAGCAATAGTCGGGATGGAACCAAAAACATTCAGTACTTC
NA	NA	TRBV29-1	TRBJ2-2	CSVAVAGELFF	TGCAGCGTTGCCGTAGCCGGGGAGCTGTTTTTT
NA	TRBD2	TRBV5-6	TRBJ2-2	CASRRGGESYGELFF	TGTGCCAGCAGACGGGGGGGGGAATCGTACGGGGAGCTGTTTTTT
NA	NA	TRBV30	TRBJ1-5	CAWSPPRTDSNQPQHF	TGTGCCTGGAGTCCACCCCGGACTGATAGCAATCAGCCCCAGCATTTT
NA	NA	TRBV4-1	TRBJ1-1	CASSLLGAGMNTEAFF	TGCGCCAGCAGCCTCTTGGGGGCAGGGATGAACACTGAAGCTTTCTTT
NA	NA	TRBV9	TRBJ2-7	CASSVGLGGTYEQYF	TGTGCCAGCAGCGTAGGTCTCGGGGGAACCTACGAGCAGTACTTC
NA	NA	TRBV5-4	TRBJ1-6	CASSLEGGSWNNSPLHF	TGTGCCAGCAGCTTGGAGGGAGGGAGCTGGAATAATTCACCCCTCCACTTT
NA	TRBD1	TRBV11-3	TRBJ2-7	CASSSRRDSLGYYEQYF	TGTGCCAGCAGCTCCCGCCGGGACAGCCTCGGCTACTACGAGCAGTACTTC
NA	NA	TRBV18	TRBJ1-2	CASSSNGYGYTF	TGTGCCAGCTCATCGAATGGTTATGGCTACACCTTC
NA	NA	TRBV4-2	TRBJ1-4	CASSQDKGSNEKLFF	TGTGCCAGCAGCCAAGATAAGGGTTCTAATGAAAAACTGTTTTTT
NA	NA	TRBV5-6	TRBJ1-1	CASSSEAFF	TGTGCCAGCAGTTCTGAAGCTTTCTTT
NA	TRBD2	TRBV18	TRBJ2-5	CASSPLAGVSETQYF	TGTGCCAGCTCACCTCTAGCGGGAGTATCAGAGACCCAGTACTTC
NA	NA	TRBV14	TRBJ1-2	CASSPKELYGYTF	TGTGCCAGCAGCCCGAAGGAGCTCTATGGCTACACCTTC
NA	TRBD1	TRBV29-1	TRBJ1-4	CSVDRGQGNEKLFF	TGCAGCGTTGATCGTGGACAGGGTAATGAAAAACTGTTTTTT
NA	TRBD2	TRBV29-1	TRBJ2-2	CSVEVASGTQWGGELFF	TGCAGCGTTGAAGTGGCTAGCGGGACCCAATGGGGCGGGGAGCTGTTTTTT
NA	NA	TRBV20-1	TRBJ1-1	CSAGGREAFF	TGCAGTGCCGGGGGCAGGGAAGCTTTCTTT
NA	NA	TRBV7-6	TRBJ2-1	CASSLTGYNEQFF	TGTGCCAGCAGCTTAACGGGGTACAATGAGCAGTTCTTC
NA	NA	TRBV2	TRBJ1-2	CASSLDTGGYGYTF	TGTGCCAGCAGTCTGGACACGGGGGGCTATGGCTACACCTTC
NA	TRBD2	TRBV7-3	TRBJ2-2	CASGGDSTGELFF	TGTGCCAGCGGGGGGGACTCCACCGGGGAGCTGTTTTTT
NA	TRBD1	TRBV7-7	TRBJ2-5	CASSKDRGLQETQYF	TGTGCCAGCAGTAAGGACAGGGGGCTTCAAGAGACCCAGTACTTC
NA	TRBD2	TRBV29-1	TRBJ2-7	CSVGAGGEQYF	TGCAGCGTTGGAGCGGGGGGCGAGCAGTACTTC
NA	TRBD1	TRBV5-1	TRBJ1-2	CASSLGTGDYGYTF	TGCGCCAGCAGCTTGGGGACAGGGGACTATGGCTACACCTTC
NA	TRBD1	TRBV5-1	TRBJ1-1	CASSFQGGNTEAFF	TGCGCCAGCAGCTTCCAGGGGGGGAACACTGAAGCTTTCTTT
NA	TRBD1	TRBV27	TRBJ1-1	CASSFGQGRAEAFF	TGTGCCAGCAGTTTCGGACAGGGGAGGGCTGAAGCTTTCTTT
NA	TRBD2	TRBV13	TRBJ2-1	CASSLDETSGDRNEQFF	TGTGCCAGCAGCTTAGATGAGACTAGCGGGGATCGCAATGAGCAGTTCTTC
NA	NA	TRBV5-1	TRBJ2-7	CASSLVRARGDYEQYF	TGCGCCAGCAGCTTGGTCCGGGCCAGAGGGGACTACGAGCAGTACTTC
NA	NA	TRBV5-4	TRBJ1-3	CASSRRGGAPGNTIYF	TGTGCCAGCAGCCGTCGCGGGGGGGCGCCTGGAAACACCATATATTTT
NA	NA	TRBV7-8	TRBJ1-1	CASSFTGLNTEAFF	TGTGCCAGCAGCTTTACGGGATTAAACACTGAAGCTTTCTTT
NA	TRBD1	TRBV28	TRBJ2-7	CASSPRDRSTHF	TGTGCCAGCAGTCCCCGGGACAGGAGCACCCACTTC
NA	TRBD1	TRBV4-1	TRBJ1-2	CASSPGTGFYGYTF	TGCGCCAGCAGCCCTGGGACAGGATTCTATGGCTACACCTTC
NA	NA	TRBV28	TRBJ1-4	CASSFLQGPDEKLFF	TGTGCCAGCAGTTTTCTTCAGGGGCCGGATGAAAAACTGTTTTTT
NA	TRBD1	TRBV7-3	TRBJ1-6	CASSRTGLNSPLHF	TGTGCCAGCAGCCGGACAGGGCTTAATTCACCCCTCCACTTT
NA	NA	TRBV5-1	TRBJ1-5	CASSLAGDQPQHF	TGCGCCAGCAGTCTTGCGGGCGATCAGCCCCAGCATTTT
NA	NA	TRBV9	TRBJ1-6	CASSVAGVGSPLHF	TGTGCCAGCAGCGTAGCTGGGGTCGGTTCACCCCTCCACTTT
NA	TRBD1	TRBV18	TRBJ1-1	CASSVSGQGDAFF	TGTGCCAGCTCAGTCTCCGGACAGGGCGACGCTTTCTTT
NA	TRBD1	TRBV4-1	TRBJ1-4	CASSQGGKGARFPTNEKLFF	TGCGCCAGCAGCCAAGGGGGGAAGGGGGCGCGATTTCCAACTAATGAAAAACTGTTTTTT
NA	TRBD2	TRBV9	TRBJ2-5	CASSVAPSGRQETQYF	TGTGCCAGCAGCGTAGCTCCTAGCGGGAGACAAGAGACCCAGTACTTC
NA	TRBD1	TRBV28	TRBJ1-5	CASSPTGTGVWAAQPQHF	TGTGCCAGCAGTCCTACCGGGACAGGGGTTTGGGCCGCTCAGCCCCAGCATTTT
NA	TRBD2	TRBV19	TRBJ2-7	CASTDGTSGYEQYF	TGTGCCAGTACTGACGGGACTAGCGGCTACGAGCAGTACTTC
NA	NA	TRBV30	TRBJ1-5	CAWSVGQAMDNQPQHF	TGTGCCTGGAGTGTAGGGCAGGCGATGGACAATCAGCCCCAGCATTTT
NA	NA	TRBV18	TRBJ2-3	CASSPMRSEDTQYF	TGTGCCAGCTCACCAATGCGTTCCGAGGATACGCAGTATTTT
NA	NA	TRBV6-5	TRBJ2-1	CASSPGRVSNEQFF	TGTGCCAGCAGCCCCGGAAGAGTTTCCAATGAGCAGTTCTTC
NA	NA	TRBV6-1	TRBJ1-2	CASSPGTIDGYTF	TGTGCCAGCAGTCCCGGCACGATCGATGGCTACACCTTC